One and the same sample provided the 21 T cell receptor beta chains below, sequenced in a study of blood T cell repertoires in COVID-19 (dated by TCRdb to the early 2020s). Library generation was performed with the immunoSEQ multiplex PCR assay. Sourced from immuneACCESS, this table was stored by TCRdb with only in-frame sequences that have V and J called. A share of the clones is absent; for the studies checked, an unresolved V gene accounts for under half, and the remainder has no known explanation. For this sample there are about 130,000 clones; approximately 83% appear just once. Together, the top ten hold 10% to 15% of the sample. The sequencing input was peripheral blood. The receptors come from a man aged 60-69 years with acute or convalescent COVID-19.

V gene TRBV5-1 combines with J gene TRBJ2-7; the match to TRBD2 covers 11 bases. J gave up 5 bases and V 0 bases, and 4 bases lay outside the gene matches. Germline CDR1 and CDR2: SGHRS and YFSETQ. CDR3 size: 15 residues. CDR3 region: CASSLELAGANEQYF. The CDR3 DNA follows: TGCGCCAGCAGCTTGGAACTAGCGGGAGCCAACGAGCAGTACTTC.

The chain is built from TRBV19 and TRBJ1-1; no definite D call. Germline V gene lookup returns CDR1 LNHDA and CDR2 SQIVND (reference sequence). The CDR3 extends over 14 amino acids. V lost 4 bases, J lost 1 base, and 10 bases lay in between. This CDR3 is CASSTLERNTEAFF. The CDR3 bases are TGTGCCAGTAGTACCTTGGAGAGGAACACTGAAGCTTTCTTT. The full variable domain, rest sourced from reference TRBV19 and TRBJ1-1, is DGGITQSPKYLFRKEGQNVTLSCEQNLNHDAMYWYRQDPGQGLRLIYYSQIVNDFQKGDIAEGYSVSREKKESFPLTVTSAQKNPTAFYLCASSTLERNTEAFFGQGTRLTVV.

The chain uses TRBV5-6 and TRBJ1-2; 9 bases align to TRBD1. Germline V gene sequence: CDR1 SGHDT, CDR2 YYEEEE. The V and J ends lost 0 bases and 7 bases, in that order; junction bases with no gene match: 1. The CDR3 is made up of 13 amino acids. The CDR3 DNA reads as TGTGCCAGCAGCTTGGGGACAGGGGTTGGCTACACCTTC. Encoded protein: CASSLGTGVGYTF.

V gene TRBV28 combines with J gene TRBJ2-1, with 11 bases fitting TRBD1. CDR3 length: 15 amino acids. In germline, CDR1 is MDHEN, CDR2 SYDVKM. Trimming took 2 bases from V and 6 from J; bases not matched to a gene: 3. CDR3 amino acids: CASSLGGQGVNEQFF. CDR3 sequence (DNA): TGTGCCAGCAGTTTAGGGGGACAGGGGGTCAATGAGCAGTTCTTC.

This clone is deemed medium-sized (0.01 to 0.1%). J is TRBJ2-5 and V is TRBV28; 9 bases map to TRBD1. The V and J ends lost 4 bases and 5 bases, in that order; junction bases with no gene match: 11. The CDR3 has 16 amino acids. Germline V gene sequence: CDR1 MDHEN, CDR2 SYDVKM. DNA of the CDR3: TGTGCCAGCAGTTCCCCGGACAGGGGTTCGTGGGAGACCCAGTACTTC. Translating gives CASSSPDRGSWETQYF.

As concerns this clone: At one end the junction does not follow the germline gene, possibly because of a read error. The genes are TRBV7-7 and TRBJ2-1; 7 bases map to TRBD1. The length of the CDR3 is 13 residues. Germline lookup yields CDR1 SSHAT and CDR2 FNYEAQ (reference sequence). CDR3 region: CASSFGQDNEQFF. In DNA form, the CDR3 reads TGTGCTAGCAGCTTTGGACAGGACAATGAGCAGTTCTTC. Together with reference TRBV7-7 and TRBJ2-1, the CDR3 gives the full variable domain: GAGVSQSPRYKVTKRGQDVTLRCDPISSHATLYWYQQALGQGPEFLTYFNYEAQPDKSGLPSDRFSAERPEGSISTLTIQRTEQRDSAMYRCASSFGQDNEQFFGPGTRLTVL.

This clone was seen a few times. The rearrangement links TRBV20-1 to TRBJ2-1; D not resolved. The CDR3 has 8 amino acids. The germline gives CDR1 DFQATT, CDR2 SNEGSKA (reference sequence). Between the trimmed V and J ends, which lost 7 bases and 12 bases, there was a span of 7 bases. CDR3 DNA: TGCAGTGTCGGGTCGCAGTTCTTC. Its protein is CSVGSQFF.

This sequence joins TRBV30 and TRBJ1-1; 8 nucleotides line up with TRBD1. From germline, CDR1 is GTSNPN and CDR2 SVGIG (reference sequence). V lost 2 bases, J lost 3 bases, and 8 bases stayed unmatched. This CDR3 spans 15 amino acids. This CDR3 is CAWSHRDRRDTEAFF. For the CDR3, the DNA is TGTGCCTGGAGTCACCGGGACAGGAGAGACACTGAAGCTTTCTTT.

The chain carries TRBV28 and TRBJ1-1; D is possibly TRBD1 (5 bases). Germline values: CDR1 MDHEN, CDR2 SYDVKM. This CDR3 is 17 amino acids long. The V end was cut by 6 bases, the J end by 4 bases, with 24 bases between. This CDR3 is CASSQRAGGVRPTEAFF. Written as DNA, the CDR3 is TGTGCCAGCAGCCAAAGGGCCGGGGGAGTCAGGCCCACTGAAGCTTTCTTT.

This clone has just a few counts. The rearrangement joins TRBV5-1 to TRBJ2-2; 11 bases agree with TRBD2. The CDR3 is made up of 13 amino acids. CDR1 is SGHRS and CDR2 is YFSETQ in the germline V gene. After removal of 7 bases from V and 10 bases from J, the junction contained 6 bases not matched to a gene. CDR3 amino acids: CASGWTSGSELFF. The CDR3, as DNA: TGCGCCAGCGGATGGACTAGCGGGTCGGAGCTGTTTTTT.

The CDR3 sequence: CASSLSSLSSGNTIYF. Written as DNA, the CDR3 is TGTGCCAGCAGTTTATCGTCCCTGAGCTCTGGAAACACCATATATTTT. This rearrangement joins TRBV28 to TRBJ1-3, with D unclear. Germline values: CDR1 MDHEN, CDR2 SYDVKM. V lost 1 base to trimming and J lost 0 bases, with 10 bases between them. The CDR3 contains 16 residues.

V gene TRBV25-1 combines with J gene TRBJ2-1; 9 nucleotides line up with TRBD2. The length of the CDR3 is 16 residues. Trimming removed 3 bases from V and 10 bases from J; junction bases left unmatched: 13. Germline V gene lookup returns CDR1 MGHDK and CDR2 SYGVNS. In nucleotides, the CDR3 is TGTGCCAGCAGTGAGGCTTCGGGACTAGCTGCCCGAGAGCAGTTCTTC. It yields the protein CASSEASGLAAREQFF.

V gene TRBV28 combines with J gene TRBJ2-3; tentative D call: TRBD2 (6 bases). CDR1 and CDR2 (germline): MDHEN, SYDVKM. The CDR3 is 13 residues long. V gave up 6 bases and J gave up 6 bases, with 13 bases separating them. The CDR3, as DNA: TGTGCCAGCAGGCGGGGTGGGAGGGATACGCAGTATTTT. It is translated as CASRRGGRDTQYF.

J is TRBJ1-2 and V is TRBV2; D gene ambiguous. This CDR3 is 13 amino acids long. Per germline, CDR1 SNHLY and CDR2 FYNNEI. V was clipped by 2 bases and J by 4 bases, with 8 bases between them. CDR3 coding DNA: TGTGCCAGCAGTGAATTTGGCAGCTATGGCTACACCTTC. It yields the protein CASSEFGSYGYTF.

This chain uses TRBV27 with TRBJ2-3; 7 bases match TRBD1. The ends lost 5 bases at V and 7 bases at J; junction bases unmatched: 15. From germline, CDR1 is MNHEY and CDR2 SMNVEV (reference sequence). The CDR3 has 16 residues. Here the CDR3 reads CASSPITGVKTNTQYF. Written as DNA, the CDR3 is TGTGCCAGCAGTCCAATAACAGGGGTAAAGACGAATACGCAGTATTTT.

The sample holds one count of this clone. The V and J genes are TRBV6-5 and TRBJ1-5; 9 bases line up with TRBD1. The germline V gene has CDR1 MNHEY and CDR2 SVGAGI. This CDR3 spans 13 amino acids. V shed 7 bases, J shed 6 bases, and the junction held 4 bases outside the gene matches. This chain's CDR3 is CASTGQGGQPQHF. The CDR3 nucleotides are TGTGCCAGCACGGGACAGGGAGGTCAGCCCCAGCATTTT.

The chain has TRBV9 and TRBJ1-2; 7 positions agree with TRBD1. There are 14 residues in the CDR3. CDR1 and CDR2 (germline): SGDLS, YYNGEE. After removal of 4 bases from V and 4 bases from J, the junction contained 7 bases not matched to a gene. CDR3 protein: CASSTGQPFYGYTF. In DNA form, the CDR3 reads TGTGCCAGCAGCACGGGACAGCCTTTCTATGGCTACACCTTC.

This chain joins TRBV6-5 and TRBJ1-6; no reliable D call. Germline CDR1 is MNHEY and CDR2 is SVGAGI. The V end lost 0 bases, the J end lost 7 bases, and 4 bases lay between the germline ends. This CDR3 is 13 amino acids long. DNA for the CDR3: TGTGCCAGCAGTTACTCGAGGAATTCACCCCTCCACTTT. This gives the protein CASSYSRNSPLHF.

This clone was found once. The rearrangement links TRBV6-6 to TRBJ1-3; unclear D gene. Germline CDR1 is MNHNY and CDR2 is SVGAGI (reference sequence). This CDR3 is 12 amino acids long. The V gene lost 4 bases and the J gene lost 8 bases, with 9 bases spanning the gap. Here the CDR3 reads CASSSEGDTIYF. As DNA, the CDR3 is TGTGCCAGCAGTTCGGAGGGAGACACCATATATTTT.

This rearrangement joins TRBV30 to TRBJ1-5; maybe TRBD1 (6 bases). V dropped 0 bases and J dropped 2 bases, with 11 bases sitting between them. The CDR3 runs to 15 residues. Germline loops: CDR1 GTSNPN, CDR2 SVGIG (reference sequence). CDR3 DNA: TGTGCCTGGAGTGTTGGGGGGGCGGGCAATCAGCCCCAGCATTTT. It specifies CAWSVGGAGNQPQHF.

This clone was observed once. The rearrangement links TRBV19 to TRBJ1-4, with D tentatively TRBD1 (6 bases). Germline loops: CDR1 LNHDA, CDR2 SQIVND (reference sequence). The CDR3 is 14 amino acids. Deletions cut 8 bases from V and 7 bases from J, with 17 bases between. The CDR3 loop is CASQRDTAGEKLFF. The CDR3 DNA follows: TGTGCCAGTCAACGGGACACGGCGGGTGAAAAACTGTTTTTT.